These 31 T cell receptor beta chains share one sample of origin, sequenced in a study of T-cell reconstitution after alpha-beta-depleted transplantation in children. Unique molecular identifiers tagged the TCRbeta library. TCRdb used MiXCR to reprocess the PCR reads, holding one entry per CDR3 protein. The sample consists of around 380,000 distinct CDR3 sequences, roughly 10% of them appearing once. Sequencing was performed on PBMCs from the stem cell graft donor, taken from the stem cell graft. The receptors originated from a human donor who donated a stem cell graft to a child with acute myeloid leukemia.

This clonotype was recorded many times. This chain links TRBV12-3 or TRBV12-4 with TRBJ2-7; D unresolved. The CDR3 covers 12 residues. Trimming took 3 bases from V and 3 from J, leaving 6 bases between them. In nucleotides, the CDR3 is TGTGCCAGCAGTTTCCAGTTCTACGAGCAGTACGTC. It specifies CASSFQFYEQYV.

There are many counts of this clonotype. This sequence joins TRBV5-6 and TRBJ2-3; D is possibly TRBD1 (6 bases). This CDR3 has 13 residues. Trimming left V 4 bases short and J 5 bases short, with 11 bases between. Per germline, CDR1 SGHDT and CDR2 YYEEEE. CDR3: CASSEIQGDTQYF. CDR3 bases: TGTGCCAGCAGCGAGATACAGGGAGATACGCAGTATTTT.

Ten or more counts support this clonotype. The chain couples TRBV7-9 to TRBJ2-1; D is ambiguous. CDR1 and CDR2 (germline): SEHNR, FQNEAQ (reference sequence). This CDR3 is built from 14 residues. Trimming cost V 2 bases and J 3 bases, with 8 bases left between them. The CDR3 region is CASSLLYGYNEQFF. Written as DNA, the CDR3 is TGTGCCAGCAGCTTATTATATGGCTACAATGAGCAGTTCTTC.

This clonotype was detected ten times or more. The V gene is TRBV12-3 or TRBV12-4, the J gene TRBJ2-3; TRBD2 might be the D (6 bases). V was clipped by 6 bases and J by 0 bases, with 10 bases between them. This CDR3 contains 14 residues. The CDR3 sequence is CASRKGTSTDTQYF. CDR3 bases: TGTGCCAGCAGAAAAGGGACTAGCACAGATACGCAGTATTTT.

This clonotype occurred many times. The chain is built from TRBV11-3 and TRBJ1-1; D may be TRBD1 (5 bases). The CDR3 is 12 amino acids. With 4 bases removed from V and 11 bases from J, the gap between germline ends came to 14 bases. CDR1 is SGHNT, CDR2 YENEEA, per germline. Here the CDR3 reads CASSSHTGEAFF. DNA of the CDR3: TGTGCCAGCAGCTCGCACACAGGTGAGGCTTTCTTT.

This clonotype was observed at least ten times. J is TRBJ2-1 and V is TRBV7-3; D gene ambiguous. This CDR3 comprises 14 residues. Trimming removed 5 bases at V and 4 bases at J, with 12 bases between. Germline V gene lookup returns CDR1 SGHTA and CDR2 FQGTGA. DNA of the CDR3: TGTGCCAGCAGCCCAACCGACGGATACAATGAGCAGTTCTTC. Protein sequence: CASSPTDGYNEQFF.

There are a few counts of this clonotype. The genes are TRBV25-1 and TRBJ1-5; D is ambiguous. The CDR3 runs to 14 residues. V lost 4 bases to trimming and J lost 0 bases, with 7 bases between them. CDR1 and CDR2 (germline): MGHDK, SYGVNS. CDR3 DNA: TGTGCCAGCAGTGCAACCCCTAGCAATCAGCCCCAGCATTTT. Amino acid sequence: CASSATPSNQPQHF.

This clonotype occurred a few times. V is TRBV7-3 and J is TRBJ1-1, with D perhaps TRBD1 (5 bases). The V gene lost 5 bases and the J gene lost 11 bases, with 18 bases spanning the gap. Germline V gives CDR1 SGHTA, CDR2 FQGTGA. The CDR3 covers 13 residues. CDR3 DNA sequence: TGTGCCAGCAGCGCCTCCTCCCAGGGTGATGCTTTCTTT. Protein sequence: CASSASSQGDAFF.

The genes are TRBV6-1 and TRBJ1-2, with TRBD1 matching 8 bases. The J segment lost 4 bases and the V segment lost 7 bases, leaving 8 bases of the junction unmatched. Germline lookup yields CDR1 MNHNS and CDR2 SASEGT. The CDR3 sequence is 14 residues long. CDR3 nucleotides: TGTGCCAGCAATCCGGGACAGGAGCGCTATGGCTACACCTTC. This codes for CASNPGQERYGYTF.

The chain has TRBV10-3 and TRBJ2-2; D gene uncertain. The germline V gene has CDR1 ENHRY and CDR2 SYGVKD. The V end was cut by 3 bases, the J end by 8 bases, with 7 bases between. This CDR3 is 12 amino acids long. CDR3 in amino acids: CAISDVRGELFF. The DNA for the CDR3 is TGTGCCATCAGTGATGTGAGGGGGGAGCTGTTTTTT.

The chain has TRBV29-1 and TRBJ2-1, with D tentatively TRBD1 or TRBD2 (6 bases each). The CDR3 is made up of 15 amino acids. Trimming pared 0 bases from V and 7 bases from J, leaving 16 bases between. Germline V CDR1 and CDR2: SQVTM, ANQGSEA. CDR3 sequence reads: CSVEDGQGRDNEQFF. The CDR3 DNA reads as TGCAGCGTTGAAGATGGGCAGGGGCGGGATAATGAGCAGTTCTTC.

This clonotype was detected ten times or more. The chain recombines TRBV25-1 with TRBJ2-2; no clear D. This CDR3 contains 12 residues. Trimming took 4 bases from V and 9 from J, leaving 9 bases between them. Germline CDR1 MGHDK, CDR2 SYGVNS. CDR3: CASSGSGRELFF. CDR3 sequence (DNA): TGTGCCAGCAGTGGCTCAGGACGGGAGCTGTTTTTT.

This clonotype was seen a handful of times. This chain joins TRBV5-1 and TRBJ1-2; D remains ambiguous. V lost 4 bases and J 4 bases, leaving 11 bases between the germline ends. The CDR3 length is 13 residues. Germline V gene sequence: CDR1 SGHRS, CDR2 YFSETQ. The CDR3, as DNA: TGCGCCAGCAGCCTGACTGTCTCCTATGGCTACACCTTC. Its protein is CASSLTVSYGYTF.

The chain recombines TRBV20-1 with TRBJ2-2; D is uncertain. The CDR3 covers 15 residues. V shed 1 base and J shed 0 bases, with 9 bases lying between them. From germline, CDR1 is DFQATT and CDR2 SNEGSKA (reference sequence). The CDR3 DNA reads TGCAGTGCTAGAGCCGGCGCACCGAACACCGGGGAGCTGTTTTTT. It is translated as CSARAGAPNTGELFF.

This clonotype was seen a few times. The V call is TRBV12-3 or TRBV12-4, the J call TRBJ2-5; the D call may be TRBD1 or TRBD2 (6 bases each). CDR3 length: 14 amino acids. V was trimmed by 1 base and J by 5 bases, leaving 11 bases between them. CDR3 nucleotides: TGTGCCAGCAGTTTAGGGGGGGCGCGGGAGACCCAGTACTTC. Translated, it gives CASSLGGARETQYF.

This chain connects TRBV18 to TRBJ2-7, with D possibly matching TRBD1 (5 bases). V was clipped by 3 bases and J by 4 bases, with 10 bases between them. Germline V lookup: CDR1 KGHSH, CDR2 LQKENI. The CDR3 is made up of 13 amino acids. The CDR3 nucleotides read TGTGCCAGCTCACCGCCGCAGGGTTACGAGCAGTACTTC. As protein: CASSPPQGYEQYF.

There are a few counts of this clonotype. The rearrangement links TRBV6-5 to TRBJ2-3, with 13 bases fitting TRBD2. The CDR3 is 15 residues long. The V gene end was trimmed by 6 bases and the J gene end by 4 bases; junction bases not matched to a gene: 4. Germline V CDR1 and CDR2: MNHEY, SVGAGI. The DNA of the CDR3 is TGTGCCAGCAGGCCGGGACTAGCGGGACCAGATACGCAGTATTTT. This sequence encodes CASRPGLAGPDTQYF.

The chain uses TRBV29-1 and TRBJ2-7; the D is unclear. The V end lost 7 bases, the J end lost 4 bases, and 11 bases lay between the germline ends. From germline, CDR1 is SQVTM and CDR2 ANQGSEA. This CDR3 is built from 11 residues. As DNA, the CDR3 is TGCAGCGCCAACGCCGGATACGAGCAGTACTTC. Its protein product is CSANAGYEQYF.

This clonotype showed up just a few times. The genes are TRBV27 and TRBJ1-1; 7 nucleotides line up with TRBD1. The germline gives CDR1 MNHEY, CDR2 SMNVEV (reference sequence). The CDR3 runs 12 residues. J was trimmed by 8 bases and V by 2 bases; bases with no gene match: 2. The CDR3 bases are TGTGCCAGCAGTTTAGTAGGGGGCGAAGCTTTCTTT. Protein product: CASSLVGGEAFF.

This clonotype was seen a few times. This chain joins TRBV5-1 and TRBJ2-7; TRBD1 might be the D (5 bases). The germline V gene has CDR1 SGHRS and CDR2 YFSETQ. V dropped 0 bases and J dropped 4 bases, with 11 bases sitting between them. The CDR3 is 14 residues long. This chain's CDR3 is CASSLAKQGYEQYF. CDR3 nucleotide sequence: TGCGCCAGCAGCTTGGCCAAGCAGGGTTACGAGCAGTACTTC.

J is TRBJ2-1 and V is TRBV20-1; D could derive from TRBD1 or TRBD2 (5 bases each). The V end lost 3 bases, the J end lost 12 bases, and 15 bases lay between the germline ends. The CDR3 is 12 amino acids. Germline CDR1 DFQATT, CDR2 SNEGSKA (reference sequence). CDR3 protein: CSASEASQGQFF. CDR3 in DNA: TGCAGTGCTAGTGAGGCTAGCCAGGGGCAGTTCTTC.

This clonotype was seen repeatedly, ten times or more. CDR3 sequence reads: CASSPLSQALDEQFF. The CDR3 DNA follows: TGTGCCAGCAGCCCCCTTTCCCAGGCCCTCGATGAGCAGTTCTTC. The rearrangement joins TRBV7-9 to TRBJ2-1; D uncertain. Germline-derived CDR1 and CDR2 are SEHNR and FQNEAQ (reference sequence). This CDR3 is built from 15 residues. V dropped 5 bases and J dropped 8 bases, with 19 bases sitting between them.

This clonotype has only a few counts. V and J are TRBV7-2 and TRBJ1-1; D not resolved. Trimming pared 0 bases from V and 6 bases from J, leaving 14 bases between. The germline gives CDR1 SGHTA, CDR2 FQGNSA. CDR3 length: 15 amino acids. The CDR3: CASSLAGGVRPEAFF. The CDR3, as DNA: TGTGCCAGCAGCTTAGCGGGTGGGGTAAGGCCTGAAGCTTTCTTT.

This clonotype was seen many times. The V gene is TRBV6-2 or TRBV6-3, the J gene TRBJ1-1; D is unresolved. Germline V CDR1 and CDR2: MNHEY, SVGEGT. The CDR3 covers 12 residues. V lost 5 bases to trimming and J lost 1 base, with 5 bases between them. In DNA, the CDR3 is TGTGCCAGCAGTGGCAGGAACACTGAAGCTTTCTTT. It specifies CASSGRNTEAFF.

This clonotype was observed many times. The rearrangement joins TRBV6-2 or TRBV6-3 to TRBJ2-7; D not resolved. Trimming cost V 0 bases and J 6 bases, with 6 bases left between them. This CDR3 comprises 12 residues. CDR1 is MNHEY, CDR2 SVGEGT, per germline. The CDR3 is CASSYSGSEQYF. CDR3 in DNA: TGTGCCAGCAGTTACTCGGGTTCCGAGCAGTACTTC.

As regards this clonotype: One end of the junction fails to match germline, which may point to a read error. This chain uses TRBV2 with TRBJ2-3; 10 bases are a match to TRBD2. The CDR3 has 16 amino acids. The germline gives CDR1 SNHLY, CDR2 FYNNEI. The CDR3 nucleotides are TGTGCCAGCAGGGAAGGTAGCGGGAGGAGCACAGATACGCAGTATTTT. This sequence encodes CASREGSGRSTDTQYF.

This clonotype was seen repeatedly, ten times or more. This chain uses TRBV29-1 with TRBJ1-2; 8 positions match TRBD1. The CDR3 consists of 13 residues. Trimming took 5 bases from V and 4 from J; bases not matched to a gene: 6. Germline V gene lookup returns CDR1 SQVTM and CDR2 ANQGSEA. The CDR3 spells CSVTPGQVYGYTF. Here the CDR3 DNA reads TGCAGCGTTACTCCGGGACAGGTCTATGGCTACACCTTC. Filled out from reference TRBV29-1 and TRBJ1-2, the complete variable domain reads SAVISQKPSRDICQRGTSLTIQCQVDSQVTMMFWYRQQPGQSLTLIATANQGSEATYESGFVIDKFPISRPNLTFSTLTVSNMSPEDSSIYLCSVTPGQVYGYTFGSGTRLTVV.

With respect to this clonotype: This may be a read error, as it is one base from a much larger clone. The chain links TRBV6-6 to TRBJ2-3, with D unclear. The germline V and J ends were trimmed by 11 bases and 4 bases, with 10 bases remaining between them. The germline V gene encodes CDR1 MNHNY and CDR2 SVGAGI (reference sequence). The CDR3 is made up of 11 amino acids. Here the CDR3 DNA reads TGTGCCGCGCAATCCTCAGATACGCAGTATTTT. Translating it yields CAAQSSDTQYF.

The CDR3 loop reads CASSRERDRASGANVLTF. The CDR3 nucleotides read TGTGCCAGCAGTCGAGAACGAGACAGGGCGTCTGGGGCCAACGTCCTGACTTTC. V is TRBV6-1 and J is TRBJ2-6, with 7 bases identical to TRBD1. J lost 1 base, V lost 5 bases, and 11 bases had no gene match. Germline lookup yields CDR1 MNHNS and CDR2 SASEGT. CDR3 size: 18 residues.

The CDR3 DNA follows: TGCGCCAGCAGTGAGGTCCTACGCACAGATACGCAGTATTTT. This encodes CASSEVLRTDTQYF. The rearrangement uses TRBV10-1 and TRBJ2-3, with D uncertain. The ends were cut back, 2 bases at V and 1 base at J, with 7 bases in the middle. Germline CDR1 and CDR2: WNHNN and SYGVQD (reference sequence). The CDR3 is 14 amino acids.

The chain uses TRBV7-2 and TRBJ2-1, with D possibly matching TRBD1 (5 bases). Germline CDR1 reads SGHTA; CDR2 reads FQGNSA. V was pared by 2 bases and J by 3 bases, with 11 bases between. This CDR3 has 15 amino acids. The CDR3 DNA sequence: TGTGCCAGCAGCTTAAATCCCGACAGCTACAATGAGCAGTTCTTC. Its translation is CASSLNPDSYNEQFF.